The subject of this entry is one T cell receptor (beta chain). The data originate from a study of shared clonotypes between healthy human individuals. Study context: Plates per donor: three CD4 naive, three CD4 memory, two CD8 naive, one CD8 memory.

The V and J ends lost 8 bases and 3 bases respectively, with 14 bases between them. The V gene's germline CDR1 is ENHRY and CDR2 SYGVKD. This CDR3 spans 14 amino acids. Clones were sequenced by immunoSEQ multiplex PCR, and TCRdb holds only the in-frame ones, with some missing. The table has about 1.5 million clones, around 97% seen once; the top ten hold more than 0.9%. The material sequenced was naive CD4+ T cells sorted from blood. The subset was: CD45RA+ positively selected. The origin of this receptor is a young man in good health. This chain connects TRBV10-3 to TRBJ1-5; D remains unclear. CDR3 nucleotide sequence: TGTGCCATCTCACCTGGGTCAAACAATCAGCCCCAGCATTTT. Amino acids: CAISPGSNNQPQHF.